This entry is about one T cell receptor beta chain. Its target is not known. All of the isolated RNA was reverse transcribed, so expressed TCRB transcripts were sequenced. Profiling relied on immunoSEQ multiplex PCR, and the TCRdb table lists in-frame clones only, not all of them. The sample consists of over 25,000 clones, approximately 55% of them appearing once. The data originate from a study of beta chain features in type 1 diabetes. Study conclusions and caveats: In comparison with healthy donors, patients had naive, central memory and Treg TCRB repertoires that appeared more similar. Patients with type 1 diabetes carried fewer insertions and had more deletions at their VDJ junctions. Moderately but significantly shorter TCRB CDR3s were found in Type 1 diabetes patients in all four CD4+ subsets.

The CDR3 has 17 residues. Germline CDR1 reads LNHDA; CDR2 reads SQIVND (reference sequence). V shed 4 bases and J shed 3 bases, with 21 bases lying between them. This sequence was found in a young woman with type 1 diabetes. The gene calls are TRBV19 and TRBJ1-1; D call uncertain. Sequencing used Tregs from blood. The CDR3 spells CASSTYPPLRRDTEAFF. CDR3 sequence (DNA): TGTGCCAGTAGTACCTACCCCCCTTTAAGGCGGGACACTGAAGCTTTCTTT. The full variable domain, in which reference TRBV19 and TRBJ1-1 provide the parts outside the CDR3, is DGGITQSPKYLFRKEGQNVTLSCEQNLNHDAMYWYRQDPGQGLRLIYYSQIVNDFQKGDIAEGYSVSREKKESFPLTVTSAQKNPTAFYLCASSTYPPLRRDTEAFFGQGTRLTVV.